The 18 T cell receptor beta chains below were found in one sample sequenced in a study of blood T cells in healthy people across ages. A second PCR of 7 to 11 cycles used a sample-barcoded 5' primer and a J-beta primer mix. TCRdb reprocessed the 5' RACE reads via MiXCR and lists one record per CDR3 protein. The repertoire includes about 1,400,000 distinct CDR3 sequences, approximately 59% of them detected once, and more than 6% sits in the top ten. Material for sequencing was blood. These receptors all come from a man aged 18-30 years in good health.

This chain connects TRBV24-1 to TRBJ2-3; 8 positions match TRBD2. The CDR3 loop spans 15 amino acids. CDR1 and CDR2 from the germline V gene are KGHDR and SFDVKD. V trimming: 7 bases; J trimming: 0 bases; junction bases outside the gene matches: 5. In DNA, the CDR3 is TGTGCCACCAGCCCCGGGGGGGTGAGCACAGATACGCAGTATTTT. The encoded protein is CATSPGGVSTDTQYF.

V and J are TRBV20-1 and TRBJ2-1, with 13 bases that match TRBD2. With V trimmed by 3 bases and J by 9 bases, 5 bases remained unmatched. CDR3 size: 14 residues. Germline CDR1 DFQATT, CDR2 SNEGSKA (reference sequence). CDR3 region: CSARTSGRFSEQFF. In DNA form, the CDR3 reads TGCAGTGCTAGGACTAGCGGGAGGTTTAGTGAGCAGTTCTTC.

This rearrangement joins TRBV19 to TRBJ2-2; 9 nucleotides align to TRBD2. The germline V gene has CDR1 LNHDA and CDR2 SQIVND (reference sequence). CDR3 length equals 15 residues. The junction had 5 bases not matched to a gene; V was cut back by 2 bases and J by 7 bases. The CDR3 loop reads CASSILAGTGGELFF. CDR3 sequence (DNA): TGTGCCAGTAGTATACTAGCGGGGACCGGCGGGGAGCTGTTTTTT.

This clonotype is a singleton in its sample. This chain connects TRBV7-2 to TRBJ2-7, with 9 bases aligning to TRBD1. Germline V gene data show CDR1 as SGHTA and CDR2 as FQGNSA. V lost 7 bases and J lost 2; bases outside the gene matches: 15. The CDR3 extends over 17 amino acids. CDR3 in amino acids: CASTERQGGTGTYEQYF. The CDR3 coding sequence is TGTGCCAGCACCGAGCGTCAGGGGGGGACAGGGACCTACGAGCAGTACTTC.

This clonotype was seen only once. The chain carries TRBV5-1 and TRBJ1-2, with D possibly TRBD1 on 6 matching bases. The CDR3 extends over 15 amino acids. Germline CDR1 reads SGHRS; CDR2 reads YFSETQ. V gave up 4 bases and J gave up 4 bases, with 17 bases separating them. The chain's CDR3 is CASSTGTGSIYGYTF. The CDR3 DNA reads TGCGCCAGCAGCACAGGGACGGGGTCGATCTATGGCTACACCTTC. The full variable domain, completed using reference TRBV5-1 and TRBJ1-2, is KAGVTQTPRYLIKTRGQQVTLSCSPISGHRSVSWYQQTPGQGLQFLFEYFSETQRNKGNFPGRFSGRQFSNSRSEMNVSTLELGDSALYLCASSTGTGSIYGYTFGSGTRLTVV.

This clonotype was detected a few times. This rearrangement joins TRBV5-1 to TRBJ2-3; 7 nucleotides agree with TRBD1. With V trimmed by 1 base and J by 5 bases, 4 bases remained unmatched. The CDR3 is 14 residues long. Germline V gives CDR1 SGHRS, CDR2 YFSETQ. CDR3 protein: CASSLQGERDTQYF. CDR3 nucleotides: TGCGCCAGCAGCTTGCAGGGGGAGAGAGATACGCAGTATTTT.

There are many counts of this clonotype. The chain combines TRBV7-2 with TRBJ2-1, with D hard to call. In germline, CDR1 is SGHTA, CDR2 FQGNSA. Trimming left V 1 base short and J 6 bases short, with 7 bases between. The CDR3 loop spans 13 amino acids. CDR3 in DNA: TGTGCCAGCAGCTTAGTAGTCGTCAATGAGCAGTTCTTC. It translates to CASSLVVVNEQFF.

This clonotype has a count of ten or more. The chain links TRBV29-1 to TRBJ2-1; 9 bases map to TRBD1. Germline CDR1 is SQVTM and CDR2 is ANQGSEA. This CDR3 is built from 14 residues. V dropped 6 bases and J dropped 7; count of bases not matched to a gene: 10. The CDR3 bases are TGCAGCGTAAACCGGGACAGGGAAGTGAATGAGCAGTTCTTC. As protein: CSVNRDREVNEQFF.

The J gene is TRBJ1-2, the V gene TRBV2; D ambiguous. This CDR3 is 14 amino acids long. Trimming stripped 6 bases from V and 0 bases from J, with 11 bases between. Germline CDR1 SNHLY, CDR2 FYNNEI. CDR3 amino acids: CASRGSTTNYGYTF. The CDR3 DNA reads TGTGCCAGCAGGGGGTCTACAACTAACTATGGCTACACCTTC.

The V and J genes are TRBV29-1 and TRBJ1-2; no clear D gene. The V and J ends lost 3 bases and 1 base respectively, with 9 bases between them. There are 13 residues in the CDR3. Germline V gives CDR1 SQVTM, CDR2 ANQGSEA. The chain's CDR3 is CSVDTPNNYGYTF. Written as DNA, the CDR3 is TGCAGCGTTGACACCCCCAATAACTATGGCTACACCTTC.

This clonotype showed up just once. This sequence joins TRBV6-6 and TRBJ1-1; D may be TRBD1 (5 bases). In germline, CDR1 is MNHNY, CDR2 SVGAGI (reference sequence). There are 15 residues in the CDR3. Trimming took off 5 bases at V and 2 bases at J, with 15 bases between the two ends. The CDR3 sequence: CASSSRRGANTEAFF. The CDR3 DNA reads TGTGCCAGCAGTAGCCGGAGAGGGGCTAACACTGAAGCTTTCTTT.

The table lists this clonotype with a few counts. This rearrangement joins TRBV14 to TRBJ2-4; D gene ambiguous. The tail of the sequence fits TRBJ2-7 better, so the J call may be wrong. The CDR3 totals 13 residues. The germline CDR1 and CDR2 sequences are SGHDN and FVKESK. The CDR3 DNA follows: TGTGCCAGCAGCCATGGGATGCGGTACGAGCAGTACTTC. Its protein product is CASSHGMRYEQYF.

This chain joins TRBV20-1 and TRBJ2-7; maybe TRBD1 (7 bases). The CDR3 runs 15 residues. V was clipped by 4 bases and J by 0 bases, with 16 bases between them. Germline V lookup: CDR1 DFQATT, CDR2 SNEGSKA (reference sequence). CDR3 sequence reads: CSAKSQGGLSYEQYF. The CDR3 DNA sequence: TGCAGTGCTAAATCCCAGGGGGGCCTCTCCTACGAGCAGTACTTC.

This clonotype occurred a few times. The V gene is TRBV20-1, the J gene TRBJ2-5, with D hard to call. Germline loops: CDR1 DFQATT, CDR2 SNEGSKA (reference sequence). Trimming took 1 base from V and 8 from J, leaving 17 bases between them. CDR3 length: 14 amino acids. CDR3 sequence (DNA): TGCAGTGCTAGAGTGGACGAACTCCTCACCACCCAGTACTTC. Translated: CSARVDELLTTQYF.

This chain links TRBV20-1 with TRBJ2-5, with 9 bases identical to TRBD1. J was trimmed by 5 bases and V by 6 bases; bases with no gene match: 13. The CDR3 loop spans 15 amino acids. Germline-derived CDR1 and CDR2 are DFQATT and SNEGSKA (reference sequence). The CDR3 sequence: CSARTPGTGTETQYF. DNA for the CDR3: TGCAGTGCACGAACCCCCGGGACAGGGACCGAGACCCAGTACTTC.

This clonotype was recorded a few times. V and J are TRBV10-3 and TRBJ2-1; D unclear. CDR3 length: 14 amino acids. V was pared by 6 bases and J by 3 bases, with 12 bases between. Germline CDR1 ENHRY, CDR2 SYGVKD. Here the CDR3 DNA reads TGTGCCATCAGAGACCCGTCGGACTACAATGAGCAGTTCTTC. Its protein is CAIRDPSDYNEQFF.

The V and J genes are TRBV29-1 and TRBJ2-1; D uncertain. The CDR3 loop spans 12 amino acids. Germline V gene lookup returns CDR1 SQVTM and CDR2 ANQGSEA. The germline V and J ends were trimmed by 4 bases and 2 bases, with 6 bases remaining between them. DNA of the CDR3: TGCAGCGTTGTGTTTGCCTACAATGAGCAGTTCTTC. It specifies CSVVFAYNEQFF.

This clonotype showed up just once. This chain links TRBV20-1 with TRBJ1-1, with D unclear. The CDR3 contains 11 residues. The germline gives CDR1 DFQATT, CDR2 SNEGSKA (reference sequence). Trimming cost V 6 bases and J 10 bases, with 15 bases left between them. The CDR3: CSAEPSARAFF. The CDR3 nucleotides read TGCAGTGCCGAGCCATCTGCAAGAGCTTTCTTT.